The 2 T cell receptor beta chains below all came from one sample that was sequenced in a study of shared clonotypes between healthy human individuals. Produced via immunoSEQ multiplex PCR; TCRdb's table is partial and in-frame only. Found here are about 2.2 million clones, 93% of them singletons; the top ten hold less than 2%. CD8 cells regarded as naive lacked CD45RO, were positively chosen for CCR7, and omitted terminally differentiated effector memory CD45RA+ cells. The sample was naive CD8+ T cells from PBMCs. The source is a man aged 18 to 35 in good health. Some clones in this sample may be carry-over from other donors' samples.

The V and J genes are TRBV7-9 and TRBJ2-7; 10 nucleotides align to TRBD2. V was pared by 5 bases and J by 3 bases, with 19 bases of the junction left unmatched. There are 19 residues in the CDR3. Per the germline V gene, CDR1 is SEHNR and CDR2 is FQNEAQ (reference sequence). For the CDR3, the DNA is TGTGCCAGCAGCCAGGTCAAGGACAGACTTATAGCGGGAGGCTACGAGCAGTACTTC. Protein product: CASSQVKDRLIAGGYEQYF.

The CDR3 DNA reads as TGTGCCAGCAGCTTAGTGAGGGTCAACTATGGCTACACCTTC. Translation: CASSLVRVNYGYTF. The V gene is TRBV7-8, the J gene TRBJ1-2; D not certain. The V end lost 1 base, the J end lost 2 bases, and 8 bases lay between the germline ends. From germline, CDR1 is SGHVS and CDR2 FQNEAQ. The CDR3 sequence is 14 residues long.